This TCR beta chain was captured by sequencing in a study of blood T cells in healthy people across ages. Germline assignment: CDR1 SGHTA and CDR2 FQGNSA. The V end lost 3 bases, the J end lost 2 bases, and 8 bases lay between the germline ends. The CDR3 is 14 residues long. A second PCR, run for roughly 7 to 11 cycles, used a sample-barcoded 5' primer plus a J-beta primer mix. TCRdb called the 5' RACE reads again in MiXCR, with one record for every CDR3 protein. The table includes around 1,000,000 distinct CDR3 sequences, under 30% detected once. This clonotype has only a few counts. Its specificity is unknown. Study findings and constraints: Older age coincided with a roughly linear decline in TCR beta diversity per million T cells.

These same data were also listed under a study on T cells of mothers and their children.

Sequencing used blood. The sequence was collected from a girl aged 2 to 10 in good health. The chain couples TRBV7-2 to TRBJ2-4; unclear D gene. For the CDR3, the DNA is TGTGCCAGCAGCTTGGCACAGACCAAAAACATTCAGTACTTC. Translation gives CASSLAQTKNIQYF.